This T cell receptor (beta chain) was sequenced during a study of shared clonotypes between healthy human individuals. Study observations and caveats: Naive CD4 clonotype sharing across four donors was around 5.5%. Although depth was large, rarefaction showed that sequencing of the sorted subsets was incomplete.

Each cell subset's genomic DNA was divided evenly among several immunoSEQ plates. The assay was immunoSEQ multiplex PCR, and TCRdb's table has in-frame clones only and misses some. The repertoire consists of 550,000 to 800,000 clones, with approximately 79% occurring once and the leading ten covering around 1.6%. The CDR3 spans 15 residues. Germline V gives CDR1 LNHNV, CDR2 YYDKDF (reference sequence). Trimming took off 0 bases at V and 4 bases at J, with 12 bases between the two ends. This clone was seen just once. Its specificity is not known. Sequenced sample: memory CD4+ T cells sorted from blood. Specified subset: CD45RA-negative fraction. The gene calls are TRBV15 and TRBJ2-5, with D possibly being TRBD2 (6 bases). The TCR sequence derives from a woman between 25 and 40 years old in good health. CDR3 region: CATSRDRSGGETQYF. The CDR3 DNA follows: TGTGCCACCAGCAGAGATAGGTCCGGGGGAGAGACCCAGTACTTC.